A single sample gave rise to the 10 T cell receptor beta chains below, sequenced in a study of blood T cell repertoires in COVID-19. TCRdb keeps only in-frame clones here, not all; method: immunoSEQ multiplex PCR. The table shows about 42,000 clones, with 80% to 90% occurring only once. Sequences were obtained from peripheral blood. The receptors shown here come from a human donor in a cohort sampled during active COVID-19.

The CDR3 sequence: CASSIGVVGRDKNREAFF. DNA for the CDR3: TGTGCCAGTAGTATAGGCGTGGTCGGACGGGATAAGAATAGGGAAGCTTTCTTT. The V gene is TRBV19, the J gene TRBJ1-1; no clear D. The CDR3 totals 18 residues. The V gene lost 1 base and the J gene lost 8 bases, with 26 bases spanning the gap. Per the germline V gene, CDR1 is LNHDA and CDR2 is SQIVND (reference sequence).

This clone was observed a single time. The V gene is TRBV27, the J gene TRBJ2-2, with unresolved D. The V and J ends lost 2 bases and 5 bases respectively, with 3 bases between them. The CDR3 sequence is 12 residues long. CDR1 and CDR2 (germline): MNHEY, SMNVEV (reference sequence). For the CDR3, the DNA is TGTGCCAGCAGTTTACAGACCGGGGAGCTGTTTTTT. Amino acids: CASSLQTGELFF.

The chain links TRBV6-5 to TRBJ1-4; D remains unclear. The ends were cut back, 4 bases at V and 8 bases at J, with 14 bases in the middle. The CDR3 extends over 14 amino acids. Looked up from germline, CDR1 is MNHEY and CDR2 is SVGAGI. The CDR3 reads CASSLWSGGEKLFF. CDR3 in DNA: TGTGCCAGCAGTTTGTGGTCGGGCGGGGAAAAACTGTTTTTT.

The chain has TRBV11-2 and TRBJ2-7; 10 nucleotides align to TRBD1. The CDR3 spans 15 residues. Germline CDR1 reads SGHAT; CDR2 reads FQNNGV. Trimming cost V 5 bases and J 4 bases; bases outside gene matches: 8. CDR3 DNA sequence: TGTGCCAGCAGCGGGGGACAGGGGCCCCCGTACGAGCAGTACTTC. This encodes CASSGGQGPPYEQYF.

The chain has TRBV2 and TRBJ2-1; D possibly corresponds to TRBD1 (6 bases). Trimming took off 7 bases at V and 0 bases at J, with 10 bases between the two ends. The CDR3 runs 14 residues. Per germline, CDR1 SNHLY and CDR2 FYNNEI. CDR3 sequence (DNA): TGTGCCAGCATCGGACAGAGCTCCTACAATGAGCAGTTCTTC. It encodes CASIGQSSYNEQFF.

This clone appeared once. V usage is TRBV6-6 and J usage is TRBJ2-1; the D gene is possibly TRBD2 (6 bases). The V end lost 6 bases, the J end lost 2 bases, and 11 bases lay between the germline ends. Germline V CDR1 and CDR2: MNHNY, SVGAGI (reference sequence). The CDR3 length is 14 residues. As DNA, the CDR3 is TGTGCCAGCAGGGGGACTCCGACCTACAATGAGCAGTTCTTC. Its protein is CASRGTPTYNEQFF.

The chain joins TRBV11-2 to TRBJ2-5; possibly TRBD2 for D (6 bases). The CDR3 sequence is 15 residues long. Per germline, CDR1 SGHAT and CDR2 FQNNGV. V was trimmed by 3 bases and J by 1 base, leaving 12 bases between them. The CDR3 region is CASSFPRGPQETQYF. As DNA, the CDR3 is TGTGCCAGCAGCTTCCCGCGGGGCCCCCAAGAGACCCAGTACTTC.

The V gene is TRBV6-5, the J gene TRBJ2-7; maybe TRBD1 (5 bases). This CDR3 has 12 residues. Germline CDR1 reads MNHEY; CDR2 reads SVGAGI. V lost 10 bases, J lost 6 bases, and 16 bases lay in between. Here the CDR3 DNA reads TGTGCCACGATGACAGCCAGTGTCGAGCAGTACTTC. It is translated as CATMTASVEQYF.

The V gene is TRBV11-2, the J gene TRBJ2-4; D ambiguous. The ends were cut back, 1 base at V and 9 bases at J, with 13 bases in the middle. Germline-derived CDR1 and CDR2 are SGHAT and FQNNGV. This CDR3 has 14 amino acids. CDR3 amino acids: CASSLGLLDGIQYF. In DNA, the CDR3 is TGTGCCAGCAGCTTAGGGTTGCTAGACGGCATTCAGTACTTC.

The rearrangement links TRBV19 to TRBJ1-5, with no clear D. Trimming removed 1 base at V and 4 bases at J, with 5 bases between. Germline CDR1 reads LNHDA; CDR2 reads SQIVND (reference sequence). This CDR3 contains 13 residues. The CDR3 coding sequence is TGTGCCAGTAGTATAGCAGTAAATCAGCCCCAGCATTTT. It specifies CASSIAVNQPQHF.